This TCR beta chain emerged from a study of blood T cell repertoires in COVID-19. This clone was counted a single time. The CDR3 covers 12 residues. The ends lost 6 bases at V and 6 bases at J; junction bases unmatched: 3. CDR1 is SNHLY, CDR2 FYNNEI, per germline. Sequencing used immunoSEQ multiplex PCR; TCRdb keeps in-frame clones, though not all of them. The table shows under 150,000 clones, with around 81% occurring only once. The TCR originated in a man in his forties with active or convalescent COVID-19. What was sequenced was peripheral blood. The chain recombines TRBV2 with TRBJ1-1; 8 nucleotides agree with TRBD1. DNA of the CDR3: TGTGCCAGCAGCACAGGGGGTTCTGAAGCTTTCTTT. This encodes CASSTGGSEAFF.